This TCR beta chain was obtained from a study of blood T cell repertoires in COVID-19. Study-level background: Sites in the United States, Italy and Spain provided acute and convalescent COVID-19 samples. T cells, B-cell-depleted T cells, or PBMCs provided the cDNA or gDNA that served as material.

This CDR3 is 16 amino acids long. V was pared by 4 bases and J by 3 bases, with 7 bases of the junction left unmatched. Germline CDR1 SGHRS, CDR2 YFSETQ. It was during active infection that Seattle patients were enrolled and then longitudinally followed. The assay was immunoSEQ multiplex PCR, and TCRdb's table has in-frame clones only and misses some. The table lists about 170,000 clones, around 85% of them singletons. The rearrangement links TRBV5-1 to TRBJ2-1; 10 bases agree with TRBD1. The sample taken for sequencing was peripheral blood. This TCR was recovered from a woman in her sixties with COVID-19, enrolled during active disease. The CDR3 DNA reads TGCGCCAGCAGCAATCGACAGGGGGCTAGCTACAATGAGCAGTTCTTC. It specifies CASSNRQGASYNEQFF.